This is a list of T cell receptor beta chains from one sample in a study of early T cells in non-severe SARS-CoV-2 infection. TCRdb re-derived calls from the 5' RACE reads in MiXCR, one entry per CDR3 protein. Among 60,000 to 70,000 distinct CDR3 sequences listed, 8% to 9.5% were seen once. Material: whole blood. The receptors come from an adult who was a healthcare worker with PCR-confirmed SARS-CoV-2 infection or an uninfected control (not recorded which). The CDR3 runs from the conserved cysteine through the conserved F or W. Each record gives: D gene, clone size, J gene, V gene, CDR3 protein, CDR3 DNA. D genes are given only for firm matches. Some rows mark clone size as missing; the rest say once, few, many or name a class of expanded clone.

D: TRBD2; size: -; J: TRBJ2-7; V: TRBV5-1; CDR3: CASSWTSKNYEQYF; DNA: TGCGCCAGCAGCTGGACTAGCAAGAACTACGAGCAGTACTTC
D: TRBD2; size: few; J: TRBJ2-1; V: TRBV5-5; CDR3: CASSLAPSGSEQFF; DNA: TGTGCCAGCAGCTTGGCCCCTAGCGGGAGTGAGCAGTTCTTC
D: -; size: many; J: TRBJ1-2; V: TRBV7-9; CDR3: CASSLDLEDGYTF; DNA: TGTGCCAGCAGCTTAGATCTGGAGGATGGCTACACCTTC
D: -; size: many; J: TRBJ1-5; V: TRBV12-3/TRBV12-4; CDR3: CASSPAGGNQPQHF; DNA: TGTGCCAGCAGTCCCGCGGGGGGCAATCAGCCCCAGCATTTT
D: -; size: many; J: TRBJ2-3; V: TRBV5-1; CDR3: CASSFSGTDTQYF; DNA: TGCGCCAGCAGCTTTTCGGGTACGGATACGCAGTATTTT
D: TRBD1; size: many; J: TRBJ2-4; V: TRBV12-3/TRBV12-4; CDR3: CASSQDRDRNIQYF; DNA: TGTGCCAGCAGTCAAGACAGGGACAGAAACATTCAGTACTTC
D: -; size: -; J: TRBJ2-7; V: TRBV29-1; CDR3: CSVEDLNNLSYEQYF; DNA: TGCAGCGTTGAAGATCTGAATAACCTGTCCTACGAGCAGTACTTC
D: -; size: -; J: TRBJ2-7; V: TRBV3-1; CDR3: CASSQTTVYEQYF; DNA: TGTGCCAGCAGCCAAACGACAGTTTACGAGCAGTACTTC
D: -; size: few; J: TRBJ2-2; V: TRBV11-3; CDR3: CASSLHGDGGELFF; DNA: TGTGCCAGCAGCTTACATGGGGACGGCGGGGAGCTGTTTTTT
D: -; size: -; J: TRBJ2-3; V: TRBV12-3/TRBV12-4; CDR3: CASTGVSADTQYF; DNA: TGTGCCAGCACGGGAGTGTCGGCAGATACGCAGTATTTT
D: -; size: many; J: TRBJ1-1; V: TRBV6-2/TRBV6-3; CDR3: CASSYSINTEAFF; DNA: TGTGCCAGCAGTTACTCGATTAACACTGAAGCTTTCTTT
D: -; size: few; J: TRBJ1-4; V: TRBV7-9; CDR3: CASSLMVGAGEKLFF; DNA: TGTGCCAGCAGCTTAATGGTAGGGGCCGGTGAAAAACTGTTTTTT
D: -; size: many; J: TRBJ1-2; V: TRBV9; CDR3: CASSGDGYNGYGYTF; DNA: TGTGCCAGCAGCGGGGACGGTTATAACGGCTATGGCTACACCTTC
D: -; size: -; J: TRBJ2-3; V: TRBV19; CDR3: CASSSRGDADTQYF; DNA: TGTGCCAGTAGCTCCAGGGGTGACGCAGATACGCAGTATTTT
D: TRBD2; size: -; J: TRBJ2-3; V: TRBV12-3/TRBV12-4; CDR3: CASSRWLAGDTDTQYF; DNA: TGTGCCAGCAGTCGGTGGCTAGCGGGAGACACAGATACGCAGTATTTT
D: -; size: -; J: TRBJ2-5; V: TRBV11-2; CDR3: CASSETQGPQETQYF; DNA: TGTGCCAGCAGCGAAACACAGGGCCCCCAAGAGACCCAGTACTTC
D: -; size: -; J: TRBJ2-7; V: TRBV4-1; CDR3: CASSQGRGPYEQYF; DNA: TGCGCCAGCAGCCAGGGTAGGGGCCCCTACGAGCAGTACTTC
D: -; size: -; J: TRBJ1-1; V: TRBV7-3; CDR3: CASSLNWGTEAFF; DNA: TGTGCCAGCAGCTTGAATTGGGGGACTGAAGCTTTCTTT
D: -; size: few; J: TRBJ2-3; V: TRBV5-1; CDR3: CASSGIISTDTQYF; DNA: TGCGCCAGCAGCGGAATCATTAGCACAGATACGCAGTATTTT
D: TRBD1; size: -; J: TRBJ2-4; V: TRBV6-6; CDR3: CASSYGTGGKNIQYF; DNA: TGTGCCAGCAGCTATGGGACAGGGGGCAAAAACATTCAGTACTTC
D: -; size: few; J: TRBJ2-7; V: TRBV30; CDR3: CAAEEGGKEYEQYF; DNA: TGTGCTGCGGAGGAGGGCGGGAAAGAGTACGAGCAGTACTTC
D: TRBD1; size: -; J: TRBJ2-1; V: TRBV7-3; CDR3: CASSLIRGQGAFEQFF; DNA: TGTGCCAGCAGCTTAATCCGGGGACAGGGGGCGTTTGAGCAGTTCTTC
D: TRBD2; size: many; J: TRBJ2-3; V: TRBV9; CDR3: CASSAGFRGGTDTQYF; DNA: TGTGCCAGCAGCGCCGGGTTTCGGGGGGGCACAGATACGCAGTATTTT
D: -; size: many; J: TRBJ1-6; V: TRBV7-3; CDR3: CASSAQGLGNSPLHF; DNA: TGTGCCAGCAGCGCGCAGGGCTTGGGTAATTCACCCCTCCACTTT
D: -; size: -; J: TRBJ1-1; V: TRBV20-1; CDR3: CSASTGGEDTEAFF; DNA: TGCAGTGCCAGTACTGGGGGGGAGGACACTGAAGCTTTCTTT
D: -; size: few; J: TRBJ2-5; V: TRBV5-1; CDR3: CASSLGRPETQYF; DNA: TGCGCCAGCAGCCTGGGACGCCCAGAGACCCAGTACTTC
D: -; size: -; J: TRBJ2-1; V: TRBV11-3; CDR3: CASSSKYNEQFF; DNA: TGTGCCAGCAGCTCTAAGTACAATGAGCAGTTCTTC
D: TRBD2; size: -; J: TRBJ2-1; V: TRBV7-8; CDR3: CASTSDGTSEMYSEQFF; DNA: TGTGCCAGCACTTCTGACGGGACTAGCGAGATGTACAGTGAGCAGTTCTTC
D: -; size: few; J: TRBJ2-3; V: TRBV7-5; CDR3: CISVPEAGTSGSTDTQYF; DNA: -
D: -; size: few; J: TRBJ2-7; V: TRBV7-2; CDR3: CASSPRTQLGEQYF; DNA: TGTGCCAGCAGCCCCAGGACCCAGCTAGGCGAGCAGTACTTC
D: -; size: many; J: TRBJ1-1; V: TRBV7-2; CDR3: CASSSSGVRTEAFF; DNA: TGTGCCAGCAGCTCCTCGGGGGTTAGGACTGAAGCTTTCTTT
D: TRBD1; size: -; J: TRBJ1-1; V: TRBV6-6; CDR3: CASSYSIGTGEGSTEAFF; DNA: TGTGCCAGCAGTTACTCGATCGGGACAGGGGAGGGTTCCACTGAAGCTTTCTTT
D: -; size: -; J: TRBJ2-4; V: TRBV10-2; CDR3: CASSESGIQYF; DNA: TGCGCCAGCAGTGAGTCGGGGATTCAGTACTTC
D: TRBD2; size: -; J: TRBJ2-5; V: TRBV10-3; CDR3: CAISRALAGDETQYF; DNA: TGTGCCATCAGTCGCGCACTAGCGGGAGATGAGACCCAGTACTTC
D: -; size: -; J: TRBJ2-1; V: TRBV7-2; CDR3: CASSRGGAYNEQFF; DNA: TGTGCCAGCAGCCGGGGTGGGGCGTACAATGAGCAGTTCTTC
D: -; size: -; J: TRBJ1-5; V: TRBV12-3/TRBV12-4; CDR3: CASSRAQANQPQHF; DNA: TGTGCCAGCAGTAGGGCACAGGCTAATCAGCCCCAGCATTTT
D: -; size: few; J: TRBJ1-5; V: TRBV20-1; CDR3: CSASRGWQPQHF; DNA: TGCAGTGCTAGTCGGGGGTGGCAGCCCCAGCATTTT
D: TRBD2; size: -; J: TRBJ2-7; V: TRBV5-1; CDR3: CASSLVPTSGSYEQYF; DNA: TGCGCCAGCAGCTTGGTCCCGACTAGCGGGAGCTACGAGCAGTACTTC
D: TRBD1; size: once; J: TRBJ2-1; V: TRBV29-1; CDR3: CSARTGGWWEGRDEQFF; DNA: TGCAGCGCCCGGACAGGGGGTTGGTGGGAGGGCCGAGATGAGCAGTTCTTC
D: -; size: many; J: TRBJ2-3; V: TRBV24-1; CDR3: CATSVPRGDTQYF; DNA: TGTGCCACCAGTGTGCCCAGGGGAGATACGCAGTATTTT
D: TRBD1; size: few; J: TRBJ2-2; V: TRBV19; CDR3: CASTPRGGPGELFF; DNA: TGTGCCAGTACCCCTCGAGGGGGCCCCGGGGAGCTGTTTTTT
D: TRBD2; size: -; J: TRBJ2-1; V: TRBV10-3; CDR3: CASEEPLAGVSYNEQFF; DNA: TGTGCCTCAGAAGAGCCGCTAGCGGGAGTGTCCTACAATGAGCAGTTCTTC
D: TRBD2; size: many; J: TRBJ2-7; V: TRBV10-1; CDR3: CASSLSGRAGEQYF; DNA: TGCGCCAGCAGCCTTAGCGGGAGGGCGGGCGAGCAGTACTTC
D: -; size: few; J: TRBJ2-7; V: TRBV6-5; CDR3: CASSRSGGRGYEQYF; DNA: TGTGCCAGCAGTCGTAGCGGCGGGCGCGGCTACGAGCAGTACTTC
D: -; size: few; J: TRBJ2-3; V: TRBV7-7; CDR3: CASSLSPETDTQYF; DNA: TGTGCCAGCAGCTTAAGCCCCGAAACAGATACGCAGTATTTT
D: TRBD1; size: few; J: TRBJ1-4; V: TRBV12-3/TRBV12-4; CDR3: CATNGQGNEKLFF; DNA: TGTGCCACTAATGGACAGGGTAATGAAAAACTGTTTTTT
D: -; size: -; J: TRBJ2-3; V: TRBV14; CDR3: CASSPSHNTQYF; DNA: TGTGCCAGCAGCCCTTCCCACAATACGCAGTATTTT
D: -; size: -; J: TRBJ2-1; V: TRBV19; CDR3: CAASGTTSYNEQFF; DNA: TGTGCCGCCTCCGGGACAACATCCTACAATGAGCAGTTCTTC
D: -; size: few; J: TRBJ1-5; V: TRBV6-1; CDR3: CASTLWGATPQPQHF; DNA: TGTGCCAGTACCCTCTGGGGGGCTACCCCTCAGCCCCAGCATTTT